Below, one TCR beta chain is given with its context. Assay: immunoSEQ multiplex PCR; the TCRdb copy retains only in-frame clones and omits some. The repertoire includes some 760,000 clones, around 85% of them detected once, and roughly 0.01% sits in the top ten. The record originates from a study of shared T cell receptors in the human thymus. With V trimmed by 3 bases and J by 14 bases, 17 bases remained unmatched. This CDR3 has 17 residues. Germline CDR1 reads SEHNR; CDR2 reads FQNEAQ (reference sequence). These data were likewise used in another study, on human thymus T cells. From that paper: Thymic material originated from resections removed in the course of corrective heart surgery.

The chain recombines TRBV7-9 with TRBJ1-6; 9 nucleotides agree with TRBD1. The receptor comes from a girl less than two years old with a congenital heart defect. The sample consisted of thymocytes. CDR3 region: CASSFQSFRTGEEALHF. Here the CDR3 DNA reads TGTGCCAGCAGCTTCCAGAGTTTCAGGACAGGGGAAGAGGCCCTCCACTTT.